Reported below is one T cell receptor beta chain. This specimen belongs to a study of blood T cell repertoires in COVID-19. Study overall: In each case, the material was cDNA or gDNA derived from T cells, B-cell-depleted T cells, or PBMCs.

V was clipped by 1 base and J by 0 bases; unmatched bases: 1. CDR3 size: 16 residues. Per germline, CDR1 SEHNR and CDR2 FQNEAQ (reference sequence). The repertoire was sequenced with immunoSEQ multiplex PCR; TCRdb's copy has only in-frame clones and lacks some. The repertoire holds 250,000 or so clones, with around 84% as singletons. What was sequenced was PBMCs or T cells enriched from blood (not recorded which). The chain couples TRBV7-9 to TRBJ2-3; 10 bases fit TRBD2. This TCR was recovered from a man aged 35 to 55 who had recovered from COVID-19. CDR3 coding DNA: TGTGCCAGCAGCTTAGTGACTAGCGGGAGCACAGATACGCAGTATTTT. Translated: CASSLVTSGSTDTQYF.